What follows is one TCR beta chain and its context. V shed 1 base, J shed 3 bases, and the junction held 5 bases outside the gene matches. CDR1 is MGHRA, CDR2 YSYEKL, per germline. The CDR3 length is 15 residues. The record originates from a study of T cells in Graves' hyperthyroidism and ophthalmopathy. With duration under 3 months, ophthalmopathy was active: Clinical Activity Score at least 3, NOSPECS at least 4. PBMCs were sourced from more than 9 ml fresh peripheral blood. TCR beta CDR3 regions were amplified from RNA transcripts. The HTBI primer set served for first-round RT-PCR of the TCR CDR3. TCRdb processed the multiplex PCR reads anew with MiXCR; each CDR3 protein has one entry. This table holds fewer than 500,000 distinct CDR3 sequences, approximately 14% found once.

The source is a man between 18 and 29 years old with Graves' ophthalmopathy. The chain uses TRBV4-1 and TRBJ1-2; TRBD1 agrees at 7 bases. The sample taken for sequencing was blood. This chain's CDR3 is CASSQVFGQDYGYTF. The CDR3 coding sequence is TGCGCCAGCAGCCAAGTGTTTGGACAGGACTATGGCTACACCTTC.